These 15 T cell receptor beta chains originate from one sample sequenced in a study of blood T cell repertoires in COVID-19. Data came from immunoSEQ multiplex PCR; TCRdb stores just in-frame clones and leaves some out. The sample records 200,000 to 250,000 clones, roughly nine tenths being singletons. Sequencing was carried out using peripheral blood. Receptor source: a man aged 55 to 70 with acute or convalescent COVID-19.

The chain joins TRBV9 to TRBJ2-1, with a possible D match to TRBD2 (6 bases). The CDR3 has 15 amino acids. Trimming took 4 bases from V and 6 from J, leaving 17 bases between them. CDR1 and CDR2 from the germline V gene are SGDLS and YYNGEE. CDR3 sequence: CASSSHWRDLNEQFF. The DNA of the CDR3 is TGTGCCAGCAGCTCCCACTGGCGGGATCTCAATGAGCAGTTCTTC.

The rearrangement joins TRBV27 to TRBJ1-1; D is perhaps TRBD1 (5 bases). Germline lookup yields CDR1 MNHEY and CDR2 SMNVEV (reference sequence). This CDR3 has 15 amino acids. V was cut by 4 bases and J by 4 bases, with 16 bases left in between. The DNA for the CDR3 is TGTGCCAGCAGTTCCTCAGGGACTAAGGGCACTGAAGCTTTCTTT. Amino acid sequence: CASSSSGTKGTEAFF.

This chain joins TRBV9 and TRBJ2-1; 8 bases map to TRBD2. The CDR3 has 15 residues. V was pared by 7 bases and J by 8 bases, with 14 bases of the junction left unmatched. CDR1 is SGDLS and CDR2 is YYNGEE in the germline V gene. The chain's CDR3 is CASGASGLAGDEQFF. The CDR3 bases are TGTGCCAGCGGCGCCAGCGGGCTAGCGGGCGATGAGCAGTTCTTC.

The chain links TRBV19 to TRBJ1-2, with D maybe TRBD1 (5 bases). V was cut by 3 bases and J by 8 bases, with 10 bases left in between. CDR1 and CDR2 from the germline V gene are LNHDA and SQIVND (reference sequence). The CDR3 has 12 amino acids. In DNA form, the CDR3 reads TGTGCCAGTAGTATGCAGGGTCGCGGCTACACCTTC. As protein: CASSMQGRGYTF.

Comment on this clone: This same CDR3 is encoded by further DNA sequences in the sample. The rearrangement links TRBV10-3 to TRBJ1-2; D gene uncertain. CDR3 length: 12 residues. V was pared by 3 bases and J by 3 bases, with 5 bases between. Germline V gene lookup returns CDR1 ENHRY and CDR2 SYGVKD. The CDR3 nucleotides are TGTGCCATCAGTGACGGGGACTATGGCTACACCTTC. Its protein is CAISDGDYGYTF.

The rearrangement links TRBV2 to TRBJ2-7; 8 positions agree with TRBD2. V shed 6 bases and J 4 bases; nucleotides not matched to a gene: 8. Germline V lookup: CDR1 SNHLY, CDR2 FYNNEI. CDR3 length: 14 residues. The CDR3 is CASRTGTSGYEQYF. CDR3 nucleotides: TGTGCCAGCAGAACCGGGACTAGTGGTTACGAGCAGTACTTC. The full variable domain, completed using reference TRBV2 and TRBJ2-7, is EPEVTQTPSHQVTQMGQEVILRCVPISNHLYFYWYRQILGQKVEFLVSFYNNEISEKSEIFDDQFSVERPDGSNFTLKIRSTKLEDSAMYFCASRTGTSGYEQYFGPGTRLTVT.

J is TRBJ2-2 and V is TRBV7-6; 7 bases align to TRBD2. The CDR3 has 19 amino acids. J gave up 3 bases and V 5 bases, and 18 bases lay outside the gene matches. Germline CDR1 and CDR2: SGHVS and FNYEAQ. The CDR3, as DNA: TGTGCCAGCAGCCCATCCCCTCTGAGGGGCGGGAGTCACACCGGGGAGCTGTTTTTT. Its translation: CASSPSPLRGGSHTGELFF.

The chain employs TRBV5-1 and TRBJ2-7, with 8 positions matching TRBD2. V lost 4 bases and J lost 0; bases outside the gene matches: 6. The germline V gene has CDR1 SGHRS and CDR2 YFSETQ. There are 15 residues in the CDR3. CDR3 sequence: CASSQVAGSSYEQYF. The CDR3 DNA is TGCGCCAGCAGCCAAGTAGCGGGGAGCTCCTACGAGCAGTACTTC.

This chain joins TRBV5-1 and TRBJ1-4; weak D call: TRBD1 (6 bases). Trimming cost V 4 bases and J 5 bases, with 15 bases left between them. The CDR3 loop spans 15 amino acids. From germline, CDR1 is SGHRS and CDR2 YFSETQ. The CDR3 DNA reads TGCGCCAGCAGCCAAAGAGGGCAGGGGAATGAAAAACTGTTTTTT. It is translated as CASSQRGQGNEKLFF. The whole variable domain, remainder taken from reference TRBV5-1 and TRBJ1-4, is KAGVTQTPRYLIKTRGQQVTLSCSPISGHRSVSWYQQTPGQGLQFLFEYFSETQRNKGNFPGRFSGRQFSNSRSEMNVSTLELGDSALYLCASSQRGQGNEKLFFGSGTQLSVL.

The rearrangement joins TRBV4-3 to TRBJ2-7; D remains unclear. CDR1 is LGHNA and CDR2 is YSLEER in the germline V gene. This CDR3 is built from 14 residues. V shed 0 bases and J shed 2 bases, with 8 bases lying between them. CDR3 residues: CASSQDPLAYEQYF. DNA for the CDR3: TGCGCCAGCAGCCAAGATCCGCTAGCCTACGAGCAGTACTTC.

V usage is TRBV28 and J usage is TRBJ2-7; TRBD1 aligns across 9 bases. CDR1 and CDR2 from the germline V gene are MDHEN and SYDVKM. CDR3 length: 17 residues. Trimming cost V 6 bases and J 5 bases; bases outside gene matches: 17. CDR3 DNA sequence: TGTGCCAGCAGCATCCCGGGAGGCGGGACAGGGCTCCACGAGCAGTACTTC. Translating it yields CASSIPGGGTGLHEQYF.

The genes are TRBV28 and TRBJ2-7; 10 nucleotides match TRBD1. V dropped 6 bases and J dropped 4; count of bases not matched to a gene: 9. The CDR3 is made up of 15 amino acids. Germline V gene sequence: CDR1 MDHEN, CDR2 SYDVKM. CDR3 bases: TGTGCCAGCAGCCGAAAGGACAGGGGGTTGTACGAGCAGTACTTC. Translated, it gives CASSRKDRGLYEQYF.

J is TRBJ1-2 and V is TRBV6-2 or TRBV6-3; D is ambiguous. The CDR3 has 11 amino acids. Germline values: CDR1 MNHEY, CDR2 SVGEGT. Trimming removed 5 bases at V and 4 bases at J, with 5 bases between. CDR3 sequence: CASSSTYGYTF. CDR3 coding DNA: TGTGCCAGCAGTAGCACCTATGGCTACACCTTC.

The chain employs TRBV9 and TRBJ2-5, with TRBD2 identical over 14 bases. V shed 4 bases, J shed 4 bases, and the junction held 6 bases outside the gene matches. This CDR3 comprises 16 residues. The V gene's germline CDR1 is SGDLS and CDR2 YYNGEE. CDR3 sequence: CASSPGGLAGVETQYF. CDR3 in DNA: TGTGCCAGCAGCCCCGGGGGACTAGCGGGAGTAGAGACCCAGTACTTC.

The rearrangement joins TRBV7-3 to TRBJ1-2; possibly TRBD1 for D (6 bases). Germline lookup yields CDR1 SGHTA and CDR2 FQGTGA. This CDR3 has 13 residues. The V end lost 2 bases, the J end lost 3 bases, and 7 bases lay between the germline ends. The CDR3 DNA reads TGTGCCAGCAGCTTAGGGGGCGACTATGGCTACACCTTC. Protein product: CASSLGGDYGYTF.